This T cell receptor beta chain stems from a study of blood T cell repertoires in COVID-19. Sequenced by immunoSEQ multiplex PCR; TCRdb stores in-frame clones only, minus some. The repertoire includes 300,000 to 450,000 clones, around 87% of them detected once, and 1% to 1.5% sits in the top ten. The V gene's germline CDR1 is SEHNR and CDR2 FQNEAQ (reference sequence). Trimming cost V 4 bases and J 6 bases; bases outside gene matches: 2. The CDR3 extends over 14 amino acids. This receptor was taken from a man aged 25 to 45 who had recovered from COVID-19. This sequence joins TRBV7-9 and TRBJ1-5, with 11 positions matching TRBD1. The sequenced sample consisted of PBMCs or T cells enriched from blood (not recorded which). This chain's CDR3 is CASSSDRGLQPQHF. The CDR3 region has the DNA TGTGCCAGCAGCTCGGACAGGGGGCTTCAGCCCCAGCATTTT. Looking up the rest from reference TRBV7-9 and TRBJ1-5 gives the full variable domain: DTGVSQNPRHKITKRGQNVTFRCDPISEHNRLYWYRQTLGQGPEFLTYFQNEAQLEKSRLLSDRFSAERPKGSFSTLEIQRTEQGDSAMYLCASSSDRGLQPQHFGDGTRLSIL.